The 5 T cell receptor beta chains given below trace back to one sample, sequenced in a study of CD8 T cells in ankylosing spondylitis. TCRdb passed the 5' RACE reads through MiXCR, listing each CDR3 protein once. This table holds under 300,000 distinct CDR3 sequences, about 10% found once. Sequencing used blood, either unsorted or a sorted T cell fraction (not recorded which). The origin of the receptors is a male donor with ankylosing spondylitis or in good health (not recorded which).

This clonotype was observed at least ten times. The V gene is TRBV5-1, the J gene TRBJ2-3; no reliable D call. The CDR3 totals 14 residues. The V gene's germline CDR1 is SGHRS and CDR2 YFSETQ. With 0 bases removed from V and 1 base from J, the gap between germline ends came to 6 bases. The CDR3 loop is CASSLAEGTDTQYF. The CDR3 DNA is TGCGCCAGCAGCTTGGCGGAAGGCACAGATACGCAGTATTTT.

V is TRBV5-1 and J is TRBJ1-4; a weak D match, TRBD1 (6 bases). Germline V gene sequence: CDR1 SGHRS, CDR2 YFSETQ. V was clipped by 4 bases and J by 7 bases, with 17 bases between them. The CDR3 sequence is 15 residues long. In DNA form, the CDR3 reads TGCGCCAGCAGCCTGATGAGGGGGGCAGGTGAAAAACTGTTTTTT. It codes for CASSLMRGAGEKLFF. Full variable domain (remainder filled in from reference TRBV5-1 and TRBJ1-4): KAGVTQTPRYLIKTRGQQVTLSCSPISGHRSVSWYQQTPGQGLQFLFEYFSETQRNKGNFPGRFSGRQFSNSRSEMNVSTLELGDSALYLCASSLMRGAGEKLFFGSGTQLSVL.

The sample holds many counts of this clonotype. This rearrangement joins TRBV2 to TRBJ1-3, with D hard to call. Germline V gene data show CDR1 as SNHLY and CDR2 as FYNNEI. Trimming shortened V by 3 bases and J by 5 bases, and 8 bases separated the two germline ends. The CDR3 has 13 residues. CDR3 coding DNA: TGTGCCAGCAGTGAGAACACACGAAACACCATATATTTT. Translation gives CASSENTRNTIYF.

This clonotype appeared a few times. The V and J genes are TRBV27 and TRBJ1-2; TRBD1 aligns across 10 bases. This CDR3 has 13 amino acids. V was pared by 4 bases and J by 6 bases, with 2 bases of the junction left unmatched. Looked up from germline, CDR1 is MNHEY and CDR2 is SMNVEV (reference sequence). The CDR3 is CASSSDRGNGYTF. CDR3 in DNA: TGTGCCAGCAGTTCGGACAGGGGGAATGGCTACACCTTC.

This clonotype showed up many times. CDR3 residues: CASSVHEQFF. The CDR3 DNA follows: TGTGCCAGCAGCGTCCATGAGCAGTTCTTC. The gene calls are TRBV9 and TRBJ2-1; D gene uncertain. Germline lookup yields CDR1 SGDLS and CDR2 YYNGEE. This CDR3 has 10 residues. V shed 2 bases and J shed 8 bases, with 2 bases lying between them.